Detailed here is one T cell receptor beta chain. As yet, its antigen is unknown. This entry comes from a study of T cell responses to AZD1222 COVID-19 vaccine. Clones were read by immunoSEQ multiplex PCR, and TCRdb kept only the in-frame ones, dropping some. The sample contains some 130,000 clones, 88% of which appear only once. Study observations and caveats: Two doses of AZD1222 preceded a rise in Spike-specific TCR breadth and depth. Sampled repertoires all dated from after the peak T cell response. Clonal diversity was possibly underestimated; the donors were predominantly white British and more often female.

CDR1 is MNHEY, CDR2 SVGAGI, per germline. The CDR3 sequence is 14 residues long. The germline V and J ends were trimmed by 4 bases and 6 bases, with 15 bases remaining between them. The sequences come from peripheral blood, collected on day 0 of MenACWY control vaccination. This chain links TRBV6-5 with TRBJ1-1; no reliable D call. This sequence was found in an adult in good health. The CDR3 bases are TGTGCCAGCAGTTCGTATATGGGAGTCGCTGAAGCTTTCTTT. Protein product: CASSSYMGVAEAFF.